This is a list of T cell receptor beta chains from one sample in a study of blood T cell repertoires in COVID-19. Using immunoSEQ multiplex PCR, the repertoire was profiled, and TCRdb retains in-frame clones only, with some absent. In the table there are over 30,000 clones, about 84% of which are singletons. Sequencing was performed on peripheral blood. These TCRs come from a man older than 75 with active or convalescent COVID-19. CDR3s include the opening cysteine and the closing phenylalanine or tryptophan. The order of the fields is J gene, clone size, V gene, D gene, CDR3 DNA, CDR3 protein. The D gene is left open where the match is weak. Clone size is given for some rows only: seen once, a few or many times, or a class if the clone is expanded.

>TRBJ2-3|NA|TRBV7-3|NA
TGTGCCAGCAGCAGAACCGGGAGAGTCACAGATACGCAGTATTTT
CASSRTGRVTDTQYF
>TRBJ1-1|NA|TRBV6-5|TRBD1
TGTGCCAGCAGTAGGGCCGGGACAGTGAACACTGAAGCTTTCTTT
CASSRAGTVNTEAFF
>TRBJ2-2|NA|TRBV19|NA
TGTGCCAGTAGTACCCCTGGGCAACCGGAAAACACCGGGGAGCTGTTTTTT
CASSTPGQPENTGELFF
>TRBJ1-2|NA|TRBV2|NA
TGTGCCAGCAGAGCCTCAGGTCAGGGTGGCGGCTACACCTTC
CASRASGQGGGYTF
>TRBJ2-7|NA|TRBV6-5|NA
TGTGCCAGCCGGGGTGTCAGGGGGGTTCCCGAGCAGTACTTC
CASRGVRGVPEQYF
>TRBJ1-2|NA|TRBV19|TRBD1
TGTGCCGGATCTACAGGGGGCTTTGGCTACACCTTC
CAGSTGGFGYTF
>TRBJ1-5|NA|TRBV20-1|NA
TGCAGTGCTAGTGCAGGGTTCGGGCAGCCCCAGCATTTT
CSASAGFGQPQHF
>TRBJ2-2|NA|TRBV12-3/TRBV12-4|TRBD2
TGTGCCAGCAGCCTAGCGGGCGGGGAGCTGTTTTTT
CASSLAGGELFF
>TRBJ1-1|once|TRBV18|NA
TGTGCCAGCTCACCACCTGGAATAGGAGCCACAACTGAAGCTTTCTTT
CASSPPGIGATTEAFF
>TRBJ2-3|NA|TRBV7-9|TRBD2
TGTGCCAGCAGCCAAGGACTAGCGGGGGGCGGGAGGACAGATACGCAGTATTTT
CASSQGLAGGGRTDTQYF
>TRBJ1-2|once|TRBV19|NA
TGTGCCAGTAGTATTCGGGAATCGTTGCCTAACTATGGCTACACCTTC
CASSIRESLPNYGYTF
>TRBJ1-1|NA|TRBV2|TRBD1
TGTGCCAGCAGTCACAGGGGACGGAACACTGAAGCTTTCTTT
CASSHRGRNTEAFF
>TRBJ2-2|NA|TRBV11-2|TRBD2
TGTGCCAGCAGCAAACGAGGGACTAGCGCTTCGAACACCGGGGAGCTGTTTTTT
CASSKRGTSASNTGELFF
>TRBJ2-1|NA|TRBV5-1|TRBD2
TGCGCCAGCAGCCACCGACCCGGACTAGCGGCGGGGAATGAGCAGTTCTTC
CASSHRPGLAAGNEQFF
>TRBJ2-1|NA|TRBV7-8|NA
TGTGCCAGCAGCTACGACAGCTCCGGCAGCAATGAGCAGTTCTTC
CASSYDSSGSNEQFF
>TRBJ1-2|NA|TRBV15|TRBD1
TGTGCCACCAGCAGACCTCCTTTCCCAGGGAGCAGGGGGTTTTTTAACTATGGCTACACCTTC
CATSRPPFPGSRGFFNYGYTF
>TRBJ2-7|NA|TRBV13|NA
TGTGCCAGCAGCTCGAGGGAGGGGGGAACGGAGCCGTTGGTTCACGAGCAGTACTTC
CASSSREGGTEPLVHEQYF
>TRBJ2-7|NA|TRBV20-1|NA
TGCAGTGCTAGTCAGGCGCTAAAGCCCCACGAGCAGTACTTC
CSASQALKPHEQYF
>TRBJ2-2|NA|TRBV7-2|NA
TGTGCCAGCAGCATCAGACTAGCGAACACCGGGGAGCTGTTTTTT
CASSIRLANTGELFF
>TRBJ2-4|NA|TRBV18|NA
TGTGCCAGCTCAATTACGTCGGGAGTTGCCAAAAACATTCAGTACTTC
CASSITSGVAKNIQYF
>TRBJ1-4|NA|TRBV4-3|TRBD1
TGCGCCAGCAGCCCTCGGACAGGGGCCTATGCAACTAATGAAAAACTGTTTTTT
CASSPRTGAYATNEKLFF
>TRBJ2-7|NA|TRBV27|TRBD1
TGTGCCAGCAGTTTAACAGGGGCTAAAGGCTACGAGCAGTACTTC
CASSLTGAKGYEQYF
>TRBJ2-7|NA|TRBV7-2|NA
TGTGCCAGCAGCCTCTCAGCGCGAATTCAGTACGAGCAGTACTTC
CASSLSARIQYEQYF
>TRBJ2-7|NA|TRBV27|TRBD1
TGTGCCAGCAGCGACAGGGGTCCCTACGAGCAGTACTTC
CASSDRGPYEQYF
>TRBJ2-3|NA|TRBV24-1|TRBD2
TGTGCCACCAGTGAACCGACTAGCGGGAGCCCAGATACGCAGTATTTT
CATSEPTSGSPDTQYF
>TRBJ1-6|NA|TRBV4-2|NA
TGTGCCAGCAGCCAAGGCACAGACTCACCCCTCCACTTT
CASSQGTDSPLHF
>TRBJ2-7|NA|TRBV5-1|NA
TGCGCCAGCAGCCCACTGACTAGTTCGTACGAGCAGTACTTC
CASSPLTSSYEQYF
>TRBJ1-2|NA|TRBV3-1/TRBV3-2|NA
TGTGCCAGCAGCCAAGATGGGGCGGATTATGGCTACACCTTC
CASSQDGADYGYTF
>TRBJ2-2|NA|TRBV19|TRBD2
TGTGCCAGTAGCGGGGGGACCATCACCGGGGAGCTGTTTTTT
CASSGGTITGELFF
>TRBJ2-7|NA|TRBV9|NA
TGTGCCAGCAGCGGACCAGGGGACGAGCAGTACTTC
CASSGPGDEQYF
>TRBJ2-3|NA|TRBV10-3|TRBD1
TGTGCCATCAGCCAACAGGGGGCTTCAGATACGCAGTATTTT
CAISQQGASDTQYF
>TRBJ2-3|NA|TRBV11-2|TRBD2
TGTGCCAGCAGCTTGACTAGCGGGGGGGCCCTGGATACGCAGTATTTT
CASSLTSGGALDTQYF
>TRBJ2-3|NA|TRBV19|TRBD2
TGTGCCAGTAGTGGGGGACTAGCGGGACATCCAAGCACAGATACGCAGTATTTT
CASSGGLAGHPSTDTQYF
>TRBJ2-1|NA|TRBV19|NA
TGTGCCAGTAGTATATCCAGGGACAATGAGCAGTTCTTC
CASSISRDNEQFF
>TRBJ2-7|NA|TRBV14|TRBD1
TGTGCCAGCAGCCGTCAGGGGGCCCGTGAGCAGTACTTC
CASSRQGAREQYF
>TRBJ2-5|NA|TRBV5-1|NA
TGCGCCAGCAGCTCAGCAGGGGGGGAGACCCAGTACTTC
CASSSAGGETQYF
>TRBJ2-1|NA|TRBV7-9|NA
TGTGCCAGCAGCCTCAATAGAGACAATGAGCAGTTCTTC
CASSLNRDNEQFF
>TRBJ2-3|NA|TRBV19|TRBD2
TGTGCCAGTAGTCAGGCGGGGGTACTATCGACAGATACGCAGTATTTT
CASSQAGVLSTDTQYF
>TRBJ2-3|NA|TRBV7-2|TRBD2
TGTGCCAGCAGCTTAGCGGGGGGGATCACAGATACGCAGTATTTT
CASSLAGGITDTQYF
>TRBJ1-6|NA|TRBV6-2/TRBV6-3|NA
TGTGCCAGCAGCCCGCGTCATTCACCCCTCCACTTT
CASSPRHSPLHF